This TCR beta chain is drawn from a study of blood T cell repertoires in COVID-19. Overall study: The samples span acute and convalescent COVID-19 from the United States, Italy and Spain.

The assay was immunoSEQ multiplex PCR, and TCRdb's table has in-frame clones only and misses some. The sample carries a few hundred thousand clones, 90% recorded once. V dropped 2 bases and J dropped 10 bases, with 9 bases sitting between them. Germline V gene sequence: CDR1 GTSNPN, CDR2 SVGIG (reference sequence). The CDR3 has 11 amino acids. Sequencing was carried out using PBMCs or T cells enriched from blood (not recorded which). The source of this sequence is a man aged 25 to 45 who had been exposed to COVID-19. This chain links TRBV30 with TRBJ2-1; the D gene is possibly TRBD2 (5 bases). Written as DNA, the CDR3 is TGTGCCTGGAGTCTTAGCGAAGAGCAGTTCTTC. It is translated as CAWSLSEEQFF.